This T cell receptor beta chain is from a study of cytomegalovirus exposure and HLA in healthy donors. Regarding the study as a whole: Productive status was seen about 87% or about 30% of the time for most TCR beta V segments in an earlier analysis.

The PCR contained 60 Vbeta and 13 Jbeta primers. The method was immunoSEQ multiplex PCR; TCRdb's version includes in-frame clones alone and lacks a portion of them. The sample lists 54,000 or so clones; 70% were seen once. For this clone: The antigen remains undetermined.

Trimming pared 6 bases from V and 5 bases from J, leaving 28 bases between. CDR3 length equals 18 residues. In germline, CDR1 is SGHAT, CDR2 FQNNGV. The sequenced sample consisted of PBMCs. J is TRBJ1-2 and V is TRBV11-2, with D tentatively TRBD1 (5 bases). This receptor was identified in a woman aged 55-69 years in good health and CMV-seropositive. The CDR3 DNA reads as TGTGCCAGCAGGGGCCAGGGTCCCGCTCTTCCTCCCCTATATGGCTACACCTTC. Translating it yields CASRGQGPALPPLYGYTF. Based on the CDR3 plus reference TRBV11-2 and TRBJ1-2, the full variable domain is EAGVAQSPRYKIIEKRQSVAFWCNPISGHATLYWYQQILGQGPKLLIQFQNNGVVDDSQLPKDRFSAERLKGVDSTLKIQPAKLEDSAVYLCASRGQGPALPPLYGYTFGSGTRLTVV.